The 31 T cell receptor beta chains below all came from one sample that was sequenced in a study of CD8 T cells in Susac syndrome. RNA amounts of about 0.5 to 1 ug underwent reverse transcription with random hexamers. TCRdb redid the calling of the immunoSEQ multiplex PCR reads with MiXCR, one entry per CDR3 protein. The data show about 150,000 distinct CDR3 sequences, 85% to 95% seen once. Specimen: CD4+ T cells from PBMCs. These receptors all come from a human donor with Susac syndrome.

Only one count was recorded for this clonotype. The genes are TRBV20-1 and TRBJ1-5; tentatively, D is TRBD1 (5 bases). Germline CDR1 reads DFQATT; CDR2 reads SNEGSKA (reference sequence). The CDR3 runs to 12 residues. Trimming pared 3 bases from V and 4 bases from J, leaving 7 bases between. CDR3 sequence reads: CSASPGNQPQHF. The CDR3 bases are TGCAGTGCTAGCCCAGGGAATCAGCCCCAGCATTTT.

CDR3 nucleotides: TGTGCCAGCAGCCAAGATATAGGACGAGATGAGCAGTTCTTC. Translating gives CASSQDIGRDEQFF. This chain uses TRBV3-1 with TRBJ2-1; D is uncertain. Germline CDR1 and CDR2: LGHDT and YNNKEL (reference sequence). This CDR3 region has 14 residues. Trimming removed 0 bases from V and 8 bases from J, with 11 bases in between.

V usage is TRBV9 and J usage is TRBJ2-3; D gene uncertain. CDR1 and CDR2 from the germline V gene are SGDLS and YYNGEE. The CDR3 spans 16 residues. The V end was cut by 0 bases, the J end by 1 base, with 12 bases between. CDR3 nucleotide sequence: TGTGCCAGCAGCGTAGGTTATAATGATCGCACAGATACGCAGTATTTT. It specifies CASSVGYNDRTDTQYF.

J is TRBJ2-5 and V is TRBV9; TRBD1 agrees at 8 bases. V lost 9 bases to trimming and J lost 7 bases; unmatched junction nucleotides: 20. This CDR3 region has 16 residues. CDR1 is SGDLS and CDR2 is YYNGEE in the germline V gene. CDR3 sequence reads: CAIPGGPRSTGGTQYF. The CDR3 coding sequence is TGTGCCATCCCAGGGGGCCCAAGATCTACGGGCGGGACCCAGTACTTC.

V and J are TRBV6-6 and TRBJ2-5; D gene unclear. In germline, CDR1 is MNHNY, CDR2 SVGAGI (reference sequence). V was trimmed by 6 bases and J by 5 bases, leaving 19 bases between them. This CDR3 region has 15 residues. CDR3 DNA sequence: TGTGCCAGCAGAGAGAAGGACGCCAAGGAGGAGACCCAGTACTTC. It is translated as CASREKDAKEETQYF.

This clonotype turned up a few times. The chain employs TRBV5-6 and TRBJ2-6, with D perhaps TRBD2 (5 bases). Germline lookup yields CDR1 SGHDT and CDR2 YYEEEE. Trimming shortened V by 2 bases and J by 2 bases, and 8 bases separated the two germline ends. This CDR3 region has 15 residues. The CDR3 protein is CASSLPGTGANVLTF. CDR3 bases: TGTGCCAGCAGCTTACCCGGGACTGGGGCCAACGTCCTGACTTTC.

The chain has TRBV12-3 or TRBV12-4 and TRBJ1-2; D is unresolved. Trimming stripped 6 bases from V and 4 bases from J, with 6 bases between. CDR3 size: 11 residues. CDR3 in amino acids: CASSRVYGYTF. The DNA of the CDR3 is TGTGCCAGCAGCCGTGTCTATGGCTACACCTTC.

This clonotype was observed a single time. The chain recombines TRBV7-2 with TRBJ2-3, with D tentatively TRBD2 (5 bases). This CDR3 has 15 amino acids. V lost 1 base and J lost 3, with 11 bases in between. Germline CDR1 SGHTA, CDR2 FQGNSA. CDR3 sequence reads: CASSLDGSVTDTQYF. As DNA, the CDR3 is TGTGCCAGCAGCTTAGATGGTAGCGTGACAGATACGCAGTATTTT.

The CDR3 loop is CAYLDNQDLSYEQYF. The CDR3 region has the DNA TGTGCCTACCTGGACAACCAGGACCTATCCTACGAGCAGTACTTC. The rearrangement uses TRBV5-4 and TRBJ2-7, with TRBD1 as a possible D gene (5 bases). Trimming stripped 10 bases from V and 1 base from J, with 21 bases between. The length of the CDR3 is 15 residues. The germline gives CDR1 SGHNT, CDR2 YYREEE (reference sequence).

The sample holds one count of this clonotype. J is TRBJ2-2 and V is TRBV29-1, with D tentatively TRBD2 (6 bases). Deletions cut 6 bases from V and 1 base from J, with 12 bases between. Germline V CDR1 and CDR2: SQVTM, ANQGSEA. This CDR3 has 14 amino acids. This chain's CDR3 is CSVAGRKNTGELFF. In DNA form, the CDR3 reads TGCAGCGTGGCGGGACGCAAGAACACCGGGGAGCTGTTTTTT.

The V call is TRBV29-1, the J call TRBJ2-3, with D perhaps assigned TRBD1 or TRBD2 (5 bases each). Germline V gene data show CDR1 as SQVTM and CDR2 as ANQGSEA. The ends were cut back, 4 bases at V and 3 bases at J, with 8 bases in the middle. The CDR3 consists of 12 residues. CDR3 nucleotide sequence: TGCAGCGTTGGGGGGATAACAGATACGCAGTATTTT. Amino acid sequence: CSVGGITDTQYF.

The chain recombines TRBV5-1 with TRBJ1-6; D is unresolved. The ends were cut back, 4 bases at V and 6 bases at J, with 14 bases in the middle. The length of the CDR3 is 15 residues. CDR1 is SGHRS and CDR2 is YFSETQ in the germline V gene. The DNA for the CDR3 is TGCGCCAGCAGCGATGGCACCGGCGGTAATTCACCCCTCCACTTT. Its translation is CASSDGTGGNSPLHF.

The CDR3 loop is CASSFGLAGEQYF. The DNA for the CDR3 is TGTGCCAGCAGTTTTGGACTAGCGGGGGAGCAGTACTTC. The chain combines TRBV12-3 or TRBV12-4 with TRBJ2-7; 12 bases fit TRBD2. The J segment lost 7 bases and the V segment lost 3 bases, leaving 1 base of the junction unmatched. The CDR3 totals 13 residues.

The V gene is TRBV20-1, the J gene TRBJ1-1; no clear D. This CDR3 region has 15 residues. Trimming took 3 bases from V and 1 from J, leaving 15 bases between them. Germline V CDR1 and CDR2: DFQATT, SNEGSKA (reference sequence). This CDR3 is CSASLPPGSNTEAFF. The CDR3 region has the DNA TGCAGTGCTAGTCTCCCCCCGGGGTCGAACACTGAAGCTTTCTTT.

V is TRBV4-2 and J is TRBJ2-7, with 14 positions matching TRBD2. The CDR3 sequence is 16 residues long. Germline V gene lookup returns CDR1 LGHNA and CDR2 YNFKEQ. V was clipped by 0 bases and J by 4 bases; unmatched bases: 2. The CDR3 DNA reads TGTGCCAGCAGCCAAGAAGGGACTAGCGGGGGTTACGAGCAGTACTTC. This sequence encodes CASSQEGTSGGYEQYF.

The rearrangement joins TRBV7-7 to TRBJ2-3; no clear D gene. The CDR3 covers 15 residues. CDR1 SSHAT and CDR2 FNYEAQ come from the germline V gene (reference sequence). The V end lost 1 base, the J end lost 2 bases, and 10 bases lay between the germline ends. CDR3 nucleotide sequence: TGTGCCAGCAGCTTAGGGCTCGGATCCACAGATACGCAGTATTTT. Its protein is CASSLGLGSTDTQYF.

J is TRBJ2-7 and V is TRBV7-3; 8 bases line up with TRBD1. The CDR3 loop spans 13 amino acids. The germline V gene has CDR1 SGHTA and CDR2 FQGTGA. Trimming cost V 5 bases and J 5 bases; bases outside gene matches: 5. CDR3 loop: CASSPDRAHEQYF. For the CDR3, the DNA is TGTGCCAGCAGCCCGGACAGGGCCCACGAGCAGTACTTC.

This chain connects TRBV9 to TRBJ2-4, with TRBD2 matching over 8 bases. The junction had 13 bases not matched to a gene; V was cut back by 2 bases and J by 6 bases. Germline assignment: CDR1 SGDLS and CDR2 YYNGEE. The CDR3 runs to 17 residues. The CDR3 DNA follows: TGTGCCAGCAGCGTCCTCCCAACGGGGGGGGTTAGAAACATTCAGTACTTC. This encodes CASSVLPTGGVRNIQYF. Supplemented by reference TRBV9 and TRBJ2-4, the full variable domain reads DSGVTQTPKHLITATGQRVTLRCSPRSGDLSVYWYQQSLDQGLQFLIQYYNGEERAKGNILERFSAQQFPDLHSELNLSSLELGDSALYFCASSVLPTGGVRNIQYFGAGTRLSVL.

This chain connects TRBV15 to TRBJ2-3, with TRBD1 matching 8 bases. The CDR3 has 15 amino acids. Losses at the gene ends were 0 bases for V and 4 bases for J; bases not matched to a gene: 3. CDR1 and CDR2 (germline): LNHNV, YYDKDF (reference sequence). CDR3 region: CATSRDGQGADTQYF. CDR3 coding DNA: TGTGCCACCAGCAGAGATGGACAGGGTGCAGATACGCAGTATTTT.

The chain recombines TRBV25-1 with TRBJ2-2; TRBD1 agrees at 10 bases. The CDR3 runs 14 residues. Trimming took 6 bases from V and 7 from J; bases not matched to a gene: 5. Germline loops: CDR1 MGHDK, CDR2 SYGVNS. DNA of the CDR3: TGTGCCAGCAGGGACAGGGGGTCGGGCGGGGAGCTGTTTTTT. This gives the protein CASRDRGSGGELFF.

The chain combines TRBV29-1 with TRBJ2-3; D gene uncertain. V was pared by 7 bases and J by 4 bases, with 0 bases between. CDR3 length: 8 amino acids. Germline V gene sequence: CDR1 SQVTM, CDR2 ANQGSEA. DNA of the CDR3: TGCAGCGCAGATACGCAGTATTTT. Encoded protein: CSADTQYF.

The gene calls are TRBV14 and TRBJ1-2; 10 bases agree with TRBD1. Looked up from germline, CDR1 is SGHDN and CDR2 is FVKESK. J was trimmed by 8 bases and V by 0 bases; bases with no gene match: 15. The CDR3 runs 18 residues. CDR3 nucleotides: TGTGCCAGCAGCCAAGATCCTCGAACTGGACAGGGGGTTTGGGGCTACACCTTC. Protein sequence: CASSQDPRTGQGVWGYTF.

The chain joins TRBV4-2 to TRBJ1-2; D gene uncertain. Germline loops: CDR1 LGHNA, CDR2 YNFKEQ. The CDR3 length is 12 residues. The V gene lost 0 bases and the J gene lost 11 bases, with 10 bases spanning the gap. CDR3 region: CASSQDLGGYTF. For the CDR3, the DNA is TGTGCCAGCAGCCAAGATCTTGGAGGGTACACCTTC.

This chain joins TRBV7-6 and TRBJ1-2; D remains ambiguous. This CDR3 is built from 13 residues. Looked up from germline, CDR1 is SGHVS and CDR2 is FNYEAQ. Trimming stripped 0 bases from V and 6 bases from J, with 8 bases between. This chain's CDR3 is CASSLAGGDGYTF. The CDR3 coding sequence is TGTGCCAGCAGCTTAGCGGGTGGTGATGGCTACACCTTC.

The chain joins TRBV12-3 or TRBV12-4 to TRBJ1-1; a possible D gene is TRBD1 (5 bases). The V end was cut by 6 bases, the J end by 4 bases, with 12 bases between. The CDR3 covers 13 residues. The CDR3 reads CASSAAGGTEAFF. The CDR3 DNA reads TGTGCCAGCAGCGCGGCGGGGGGCACTGAAGCTTTCTTT.

Written as DNA, the CDR3 is TGTGCCAGCAGCCAAGTGTTGAATGAGCAGTTCTTC. It specifies CASSQVLNEQFF. The chain uses TRBV3-1 and TRBJ2-1, with D unclear. There are 12 residues in the CDR3. Per germline, CDR1 LGHDT and CDR2 YNNKEL (reference sequence). The V end lost 1 base, the J end lost 7 bases, and 5 bases lay between the germline ends.

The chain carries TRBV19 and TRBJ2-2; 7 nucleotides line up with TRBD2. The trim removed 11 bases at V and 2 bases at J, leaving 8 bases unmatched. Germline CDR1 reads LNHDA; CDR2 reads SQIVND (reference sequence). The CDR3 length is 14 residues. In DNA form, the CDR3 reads TGTGCCGGGAGGGCGGATTCCAACACCGGGGAGCTGTTTTTT. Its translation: CAGRADSNTGELFF.

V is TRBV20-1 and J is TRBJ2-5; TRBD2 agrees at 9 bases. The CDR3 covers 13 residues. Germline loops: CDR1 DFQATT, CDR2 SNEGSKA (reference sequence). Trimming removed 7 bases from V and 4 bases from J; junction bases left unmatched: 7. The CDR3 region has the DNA TGCAGTGTCAGTCTAGCGGGGACAGAGACCCAGTACTTC. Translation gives CSVSLAGTETQYF.

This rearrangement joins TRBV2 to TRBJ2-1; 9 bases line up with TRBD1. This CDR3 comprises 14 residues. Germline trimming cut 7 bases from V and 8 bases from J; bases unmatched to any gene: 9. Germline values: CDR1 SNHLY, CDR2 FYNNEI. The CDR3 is CASTGQGRSDEQFF. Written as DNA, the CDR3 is TGTGCCAGCACGGGACAGGGAAGGTCCGATGAGCAGTTCTTC.

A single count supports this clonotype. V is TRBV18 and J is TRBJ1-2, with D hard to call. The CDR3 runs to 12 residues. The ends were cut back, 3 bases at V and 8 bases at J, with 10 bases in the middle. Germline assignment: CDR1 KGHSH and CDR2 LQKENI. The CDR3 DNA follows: TGTGCCAGCTCACCCCAGAGTGAGGGCTACACCTTC. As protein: CASSPQSEGYTF.

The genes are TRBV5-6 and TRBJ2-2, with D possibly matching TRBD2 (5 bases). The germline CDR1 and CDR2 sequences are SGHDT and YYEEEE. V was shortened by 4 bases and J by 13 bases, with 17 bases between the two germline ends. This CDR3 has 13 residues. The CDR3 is CASSQVASAGLFF. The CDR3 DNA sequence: TGTGCCAGCAGCCAGGTGGCCTCGGCGGGGCTGTTTTTT. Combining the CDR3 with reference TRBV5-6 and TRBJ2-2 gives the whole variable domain DAGVTQSPTHLIKTRGQQVTLRCSPKSGHDTVSWYQQALGQGPQFIFQYYEEEERQRGNFPDRFSGHQFPNYSSELNVNALLLGDSALYLCASSQVASAGLFFGEGSRLTVL.